A selection of T cell receptor beta chains follows, all from one sample in a study of response to subunit inactivated influenza vaccine. MiXCR, applied by TCRdb to the RT-PCR reads, yields one record per CDR3 protein. The repertoire holds hundreds of thousands of distinct CDR3 sequences, with around a sixth as singletons. The source was PBMCs from blood, collected less than 13 days after vaccination. The receptor source for this set is a man aged 50 or older who received an inactivated influenza vaccine. CDR3s include the opening cysteine and the closing phenylalanine or tryptophan. A D gene is named only where the DNA matches it firmly. The size entry is marked missing in some rows and otherwise reads once, few, many or a size class.

j_call,v_call,d_call,clone_size,cdr3_nt,cdr3_aa
TRBJ1-1,TRBV5-1,TRBD1,NA,TGCGCCAGCAGACTTGGGTCCGGACAGGGACAAGCTTTCTTT,CASRLGSGQGQAFF
TRBJ2-1,TRBV7-2,NA,many,TGTGCCAGCAGCGGGGGCCTCTACAATGAGCAGTTCTTC,CASSGGLYNEQFF
TRBJ1-6,TRBV10-3,NA,NA,TGTGCCATCAGTGAGGAGACAACACTCCACTTT,CAISEETTLHF
TRBJ2-7,TRBV20-1,TRBD2,few,TGCAGTGCTAGCCAGGGTTGGAGGAGCGGGGGACATTTTTACGAGCAGTACTTC,CSASQGWRSGGHFYEQYF
TRBJ2-5,TRBV7-7,TRBD1,NA,TGTGCCAGCAGCCCACAGGGGGTCCAAGAGACCCAGTACTTC,CASSPQGVQETQYF
TRBJ2-1,TRBV12-3/TRBV12-4,NA,few,TGTGCCAGCCAGAGGACTCCTAGCCCTGAGCAGTTCTTC,CASQRTPSPEQFF
TRBJ1-2,TRBV5-1,NA,many,TGCGCCAGCAGTCCTCGGGGGCCGGGTGGCTACACCTTC,CASSPRGPGGYTF
TRBJ2-7,TRBV6-2/TRBV6-3,NA,few,TGTGCCAGCAGTTACTACGGAAACTCCTACGAGCAGTACTTC,CASSYYGNSYEQYF
TRBJ1-6,TRBV12-3/TRBV12-4,NA,many,TGTGCCAGCAGTTTAAGGACGGCGAATTCACCCCTCCACTTT,CASSLRTANSPLHF
TRBJ2-5,TRBV20-1,TRBD1,few,TGCAGTGCTAGAAGCGTGACAGGGGGTGTAGAGACCCAGTACTTC,CSARSVTGGVETQYF
TRBJ1-5,TRBV28,NA,few,TGTGCCAGCAGTTTATTCCCGGGGGCGGTCCTTAGCAATCAGCCCCAGCATTTT,CASSLFPGAVLSNQPQHF
TRBJ2-7,TRBV6-6,NA,few,TGTGCCAGCAGTTACTCGGGCCGTCTTGGGTACTTC,CASSYSGRLGYF
TRBJ2-3,TRBV5-5,NA,few,TGTGCCAGCAGCTGGGGACCCAGCCCTAGCACAGATACGCAGTATTTT,CASSWGPSPSTDTQYF
TRBJ2-3,TRBV27,NA,many,TGTGCCAGCAGTTTAGTGGTCACAGATACGCAGTATTTT,CASSLVVTDTQYF
TRBJ2-4,TRBV6-2/TRBV6-3,NA,NA,TGTGCCAGCAACGGGGCCAAACAGGCCAACCACATACTAGCCAAAAACATTCAGTACTTC,CASNGAKQANHILAKNIQYF
TRBJ2-5,TRBV5-1,TRBD2,NA,TGCGCCAGCAGCCCGTCACGGGGGGGTCTAGAGACCCAGTACTTC,CASSPSRGGLETQYF
TRBJ2-4,TRBV7-8,NA,NA,TGTGCCAGCAGCCTAGTGACAACCCAGGACATTCAGTACTTC,CASSLVTTQDIQYF
TRBJ2-3,TRBV4-1,NA,NA,TGCGCCAGCAGCCAGCTCGGACTTAACACAGATACGCAGTATTTT,CASSQLGLNTDTQYF
TRBJ1-1,TRBV12-3/TRBV12-4,NA,NA,TGTGCCAGCAGTGAGGGTAGGAAGGCTGAAGCTTTCTTT,CASSEGRKAEAFF
TRBJ1-6,TRBV30,TRBD1,NA,TGTGCCTGGAAGGGACAGCTCTATAATTCACCCCTCCACTTT,CAWKGQLYNSPLHF
TRBJ1-4,TRBV10-3,NA,few,TGTGCCATCAGTGACTCGGGGGCTGGTGAAAAACTGTTTTTT,CAISDSGAGEKLFF
TRBJ2-2,TRBV5-1,TRBD2,NA,TGCGCCAGCAGCGGGACTAGCGGGGAGGACACCGGGGAGCTGTTTTTT,CASSGTSGEDTGELFF
TRBJ1-2,TRBV28,TRBD1,few,TGTGCCAGCAGACAAGACAGGGACTATGGCTACACCTTC,CASRQDRDYGYTF
TRBJ2-7,TRBV5-1,TRBD1,few,TGCGCCAGCAGCTTGGGTGCTCCATCAGGGGGCTACGAGCAGTACTTC,CASSLGAPSGGYEQYF
TRBJ2-7,TRBV10-3,NA,few,TGTGCCATCAGCGCCGAGGTGGAAATCAGGGGACTTCTGTCCTACGAGCAGTACTTC,CAISAEVEIRGLLSYEQYF
TRBJ2-1,TRBV30,TRBD1,NA,TGTGCCTGGAGTGCAAAGGACAGGGACTATGAGCAGTTCTTC,CAWSAKDRDYEQFF
TRBJ2-1,TRBV4-1,NA,NA,TGCGCCAGCAGCCAGGGACCGCGGATTGTAGATGAGCAGTTCTTC,CASSQGPRIVDEQFF
TRBJ1-1,TRBV4-1,NA,few,TGCGCCAGCAGCTCCCCTCACAGGCTAAACACTGAAGCTTTCTTT,CASSSPHRLNTEAFF
TRBJ2-3,TRBV18,NA,NA,TGTGCCAGCTCCAGCGCCCGGGAGTCGGGTGTAGATACGCAGTATTTT,CASSSARESGVDTQYF
TRBJ2-3,TRBV6-2/TRBV6-3,NA,many,TGTGCCAGCAGTTACGGCGTGGCCTTCGCAGATACGCAGTATTTT,CASSYGVAFADTQYF
TRBJ1-2,TRBV12-3/TRBV12-4,NA,NA,TGTGCCAGCAGCGCGGGACGGTACTATGGCTACACCTTC,CASSAGRYYGYTF